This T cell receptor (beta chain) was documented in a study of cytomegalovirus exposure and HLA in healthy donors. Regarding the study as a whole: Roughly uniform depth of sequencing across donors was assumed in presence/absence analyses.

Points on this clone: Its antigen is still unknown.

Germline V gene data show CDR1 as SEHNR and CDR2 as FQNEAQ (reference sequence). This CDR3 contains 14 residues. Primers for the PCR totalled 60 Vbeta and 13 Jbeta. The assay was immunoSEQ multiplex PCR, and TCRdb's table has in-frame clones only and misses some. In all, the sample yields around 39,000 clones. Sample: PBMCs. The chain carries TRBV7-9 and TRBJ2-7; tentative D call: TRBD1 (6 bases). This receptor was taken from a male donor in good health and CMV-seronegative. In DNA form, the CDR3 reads TGTGTCGCGCAAGCAGGGGTCCAATCCTACGAGCAGTACTTC. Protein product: CVAQAGVQSYEQYF. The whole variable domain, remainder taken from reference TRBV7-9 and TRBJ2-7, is DTGVSQNPRHKITKRGQNVTFRCDPISEHNRLYWYRQTLGQGPEFLTYFQNEAQLEKSRLLSDRFSAERPKGSFSTLEIQRTEQGDSAMYLCVAQAGVQSYEQYFGPGTRLTVT.